This TCR beta chain originates from a study of T cell clones after liver transplantation. Overall study: Three of eight recipients were HCV-positive; others had non-autoimmune, non-viral indications.

V was trimmed by 11 bases and J by 0 bases, leaving 13 bases between them. CDR3 length: 13 residues. CDR1 ENHRY and CDR2 SYGVKD come from the germline V gene. The assay was immunoSEQ multiplex PCR, and TCRdb's table has in-frame clones only and misses some. The sample has roughly 15,000 clones; about four fifths are singletons. Here the sequenced sample was CD8+ T cells from blood, taken approximately 43 months after liver transplant. This sequence joins TRBV10-3 and TRBJ1-2, with D possibly TRBD1 on 5 matching bases. This sequence was found in a human patient who received a liver transplant. Part of the T cells may come from the graft donor. The CDR3 loop is CAAGSSPNYGYTF. CDR3 bases: TGTGCCGCAGGGTCCTCACCTAACTATGGCTACACCTTC.